What follows are 2 T cell receptor beta chains derived from one specimen sequenced in a study of spatial heterogeneity in lung cancer. Via MiXCR, TCRdb re-called the 5' RACE reads, giving one row per CDR3 protein. The sample has around 41,000 distinct CDR3 sequences; roughly 7.1% are singletons. As to time point: sample taken at primary tumor resection. Whole RNA, which was extracted from tumor, nontumor lung tissue or frozen PBMC, was sequenced without any cell sorting. The source material was PBMCs, sampled at surgery. The receptors here all came from a female donor with early-stage non-small cell lung cancer.

This clonotype was counted many times. The CDR3 DNA is TGTGCCAGCAGTTACGGTCGGACAGGGACTAGAAACACCATATATTTT. The encoded protein is CASSYGRTGTRNTIYF. The V and J genes are TRBV6-5 and TRBJ1-3; 8 bases map to TRBD1. The trim removed 2 bases at V and 5 bases at J, leaving 8 bases unmatched. Germline CDR1 MNHEY, CDR2 SVGAGI. The CDR3 has 16 residues.

There are many counts of this clonotype. The V call is TRBV28, the J call TRBJ2-5; unclear D gene. Per germline, CDR1 MDHEN and CDR2 SYDVKM. This CDR3 spans 11 amino acids. Between the trimmed V and J ends, which lost 5 bases and 3 bases, there was a span of 4 bases. CDR3 bases: TGTGCCAGCAGTCCAAAAGAGACCCAGTACTTC. Translating gives CASSPKETQYF.